What follows are 27 T cell receptor beta chains derived from one specimen sequenced in a study of shared clonotypes between healthy human individuals. Produced via immunoSEQ multiplex PCR; TCRdb's table is partial and in-frame only. The sample lists about 1.1 million clones, 77% occurring once. Source material: memory CD4+ T cells from PBMCs. As for subset: CD45RA-negative fraction. Every receptor here comes from a man aged 18 to 30 in good health. Some clones in this sample may be carry-over from other donors' samples.

The chain couples TRBV7-2 to TRBJ1-1; 7 nucleotides line up with TRBD1. Germline CDR1 SGHTA, CDR2 FQGNSA. The CDR3 length is 14 residues. Trimming at V came to 4 bases and at J to 3 bases, leaving 5 bases not matched to a gene. Written as DNA, the CDR3 is TGTGCCAGCAGCTCCCCGGACAGGTACACTGAAGCTTTCTTT. Encoded protein: CASSSPDRYTEAFF.

The rearrangement uses TRBV7-3 and TRBJ2-5; no definite D call. The CDR3 spans 11 residues. From germline, CDR1 is SGHTA and CDR2 FQGTGA. V lost 5 bases, J lost 5 bases, and 6 bases lay in between. The CDR3 bases are TGTGCCAGCAGCCACACGGAGACCCAGTACTTC. Protein sequence: CASSHTETQYF. The variable domain in full, with the rest retrieved from reference TRBV7-3 and TRBJ2-5, is GAGVSQTPSNKVTEKGKYVELRCDPISGHTALYWYRQSLGQGPEFLIYFQGTGAADDSGLPNDRFFAVRPEGSVSTLKIQRTERGDSAVYLCASSHTETQYFGPGTRLLVL.

The chain recombines TRBV28 with TRBJ2-7; 14 nucleotides match TRBD2. There are 16 residues in the CDR3. The trim removed 6 bases at V and 4 bases at J, leaving 8 bases unmatched. Germline CDR1 reads MDHEN; CDR2 reads SYDVKM. The CDR3 DNA follows: TGTGCCAGCAGACCAAGGACTAGCGGGAGGAGTTACGAGCAGTACTTC. This sequence encodes CASRPRTSGRSYEQYF.

This rearrangement joins TRBV7-2 to TRBJ2-6; D ambiguous. Germline loops: CDR1 SGHTA, CDR2 FQGNSA. The CDR3 is made up of 15 amino acids. Trimming pared 2 bases from V and 2 bases from J, leaving 7 bases between. CDR3 DNA sequence: TGTGCCAGCAGCTTATCCAGCCCTGGGGCCAACGTCCTGACTTTC. It yields the protein CASSLSSPGANVLTF.

V gene TRBV10-2 combines with J gene TRBJ2-5, with 7 nucleotides matching TRBD1. Per germline, CDR1 WSHSY and CDR2 SAAADI. Trimming took 7 bases from V and 4 from J; bases not matched to a gene: 9. This CDR3 is 14 amino acids long. This CDR3 is CASTSDRVGETQYF. The CDR3 DNA is TGCGCCAGCACCAGCGACAGGGTTGGAGAGACCCAGTACTTC.

This chain connects TRBV7-2 to TRBJ2-2; D might be TRBD2 (5 bases). V gave up 1 base and J gave up 5 bases, with 11 bases separating them. The germline CDR1 and CDR2 sequences are SGHTA and FQGNSA. CDR3 length equals 15 residues. For the CDR3, the DNA is TGTGCCAGCAGCTTAGTGGGAGTAAGGACCGGGGAGCTGTTTTTT. As protein: CASSLVGVRTGELFF. Looking up the rest from reference TRBV7-2 and TRBJ2-2 gives the full variable domain: GAGVSQSPSNKVTEKGKDVELRCDPISGHTALYWYRQSLGQGLEFLIYFQGNSAPDKSGLPSDRFSAERTGGSVSTLTIQRTQQEDSAVYLCASSLVGVRTGELFFGEGSRLTVL.

This chain joins TRBV6-1 and TRBJ2-7; TRBD1 matches at 7 bases. The CDR3 totals 14 residues. Germline V CDR1 and CDR2: MNHNS, SASEGT. After removal of 6 bases from V and 6 bases from J, the junction contained 11 bases not matched to a gene. In DNA, the CDR3 is TGTGCCAGCAGACCGGGACAGAGAAGCTCCGAGCAGTACTTC. Protein product: CASRPGQRSSEQYF.

The chain carries TRBV27 and TRBJ1-5, with D possibly matching TRBD1 (5 bases). Germline assignment: CDR1 MNHEY and CDR2 SMNVEV (reference sequence). This CDR3 is 17 amino acids long. The V end lost 6 bases, the J end lost 6 bases, and 24 bases lay between the germline ends. The CDR3 reads CASSSKLRDVEAQPQHF. In DNA, the CDR3 is TGTGCCAGCAGCTCAAAGCTACGGGACGTAGAAGCTCAGCCCCAGCATTTT.

The chain is built from TRBV10-3 and TRBJ1-5; 8 bases fit TRBD1. Trimming removed 2 bases from V and 5 bases from J; junction bases left unmatched: 11. The germline CDR1 and CDR2 sequences are ENHRY and SYGVKD. CDR3 length: 17 residues. CDR3 nucleotide sequence: TGTGCCATCAGTGAGACGCAATGGACAGGGTCTTATCAGCCCCAGCATTTT. It specifies CAISETQWTGSYQPQHF.

V is TRBV7-6 and J is TRBJ2-1; perhaps TRBD2 as D (5 bases). CDR3 length: 13 residues. Germline V lookup: CDR1 SGHVS, CDR2 FNYEAQ. V shed 1 base and J shed 9 bases, with 10 bases lying between them. Written as DNA, the CDR3 is TGTGCCAGCAGCTTAGGCACGGCGGGTGAGCAGTTCTTC. Translating gives CASSLGTAGEQFF.

In the case of this clone: Additional DNA sequences in this sample encode the identical CDR3. The J gene is TRBJ1-2, the V gene TRBV20-1; D gene ambiguous. V was pared by 5 bases and J by 0 bases, with 1 base between. The CDR3 extends over 10 amino acids. Germline loops: CDR1 DFQATT, CDR2 SNEGSKA (reference sequence). The CDR3 DNA sequence: TGCAGTGCTCCTAACTATGGCTACACCTTC. This encodes CSAPNYGYTF.

This chain links TRBV10-3 with TRBJ2-7; 9 bases agree with TRBD1. V trimming: 0 bases; J trimming: 6 bases; junction bases outside the gene matches: 12. The CDR3 contains 17 residues. Germline CDR1 ENHRY, CDR2 SYGVKD. Here the CDR3 DNA reads TGTGCCATCAGTGAGTCGATATCTACAGGGGGCCCGTCCGAGCAGTACTTC. It codes for CAISESISTGGPSEQYF.

This clone appeared once. The chain carries TRBV7-2 and TRBJ1-2; D ambiguous. CDR3 length equals 15 residues. Trimming left V 1 base short and J 9 bases short, with 18 bases between. The germline CDR1 and CDR2 sequences are SGHTA and FQGNSA. The DNA for the CDR3 is TGTGCCAGCAGCTTAGGAAGGACCGTTCCGGGGAGCTACACCTTC. It is translated as CASSLGRTVPGSYTF.

The chain is built from TRBV6-1 and TRBJ1-5; TRBD1 might be the D (5 bases). CDR1 is MNHNS and CDR2 is SASEGT in the germline V gene. The length of the CDR3 is 15 residues. The V end was cut by 5 bases, the J end by 2 bases, with 13 bases between. The CDR3 sequence: CASSRLVGGNQPQHF. CDR3 DNA sequence: TGTGCCAGCAGTCGCCTTGTGGGGGGCAATCAGCCCCAGCATTTT.

Concerning this clone: Other DNA sequences of this sample code for an identical CDR3. The rearrangement uses TRBV5-1 and TRBJ2-7, with a weak D call TRBD2 (5 bases). V shed 0 bases and J shed 2 bases, with 6 bases lying between them. CDR1 and CDR2 from the germline V gene are SGHRS and YFSETQ. This CDR3 has 13 residues. The CDR3 protein is CASSLEGAYEQYF. CDR3 in DNA: TGCGCCAGCAGCTTGGAGGGAGCCTACGAGCAGTACTTC. Drawing the rest from reference TRBV5-1 and TRBJ2-7, the complete variable domain is KAGVTQTPRYLIKTRGQQVTLSCSPISGHRSVSWYQQTPGQGLQFLFEYFSETQRNKGNFPGRFSGRQFSNSRSEMNVSTLELGDSALYLCASSLEGAYEQYFGPGTRLTVT.

The chain recombines TRBV7-2 with TRBJ1-2; D remains ambiguous. Looked up from germline, CDR1 is SGHTA and CDR2 is FQGNSA. With 5 bases removed from V and 0 bases from J, the gap between germline ends came to 10 bases. The CDR3 runs 14 residues. The CDR3 DNA follows: TGTGCCAGCAGCCCAGGACGGTCTAACTATGGCTACACCTTC. Encoded protein: CASSPGRSNYGYTF.

The gene calls are TRBV7-9 and TRBJ1-4, with D uncertain. From germline, CDR1 is SEHNR and CDR2 FQNEAQ (reference sequence). The CDR3 consists of 13 residues. V dropped 1 base and J dropped 9 bases, with 9 bases sitting between them. The CDR3 nucleotides read TGTGCCAGCAGCTTAGTGGCAGGTCAAAAACTGTTTTTT. It yields the protein CASSLVAGQKLFF.

Comments on this clone: With a far larger clone one base away, a read error is the likely cause. Other DNA sequences in this sample translate to the same CDR3. This sequence joins TRBV2 and TRBJ1-5; D remains ambiguous. The germline V gene has CDR1 SNHLY and CDR2 FYNNEI. The CDR3 contains 13 residues. The CDR3 DNA is TGTGCCAGCAGTGACATTAGCAATCAGCCCCAGCACTTT. As protein: CASSDISNQPQHF.

The chain links TRBV28 to TRBJ2-1, with a tentative D call TRBD2 (6 bases). CDR3 size: 15 residues. From germline, CDR1 is MDHEN and CDR2 SYDVKM. V lost 8 bases and J 0 bases, leaving 14 bases between the germline ends. The CDR3 loop reads CASGTLASSYNEQFF. CDR3 bases: TGTGCCAGCGGAACCCTAGCGTCCTCCTACAATGAGCAGTTCTTC.

In DNA, the CDR3 is TGTGCCAGCAGCTTGGGGCTAGCGGGCTACCAAGAGACCCAGTACTTC. Its protein is CASSLGLAGYQETQYF. The chain combines TRBV5-4 with TRBJ2-5, with 8 nucleotides matching TRBD2. The CDR3 is 16 residues long. CDR1 is SGHNT and CDR2 is YYREEE in the germline V gene (reference sequence). With V trimmed by 0 bases and J by 0 bases, 4 bases remained unmatched.

As concerns this clone: This sample includes further DNA sequences coding for the same CDR3. The rearrangement links TRBV6-1 to TRBJ2-2, with D unclear. This CDR3 spans 13 amino acids. CDR1 and CDR2 (germline): MNHNS, SASEGT. Trimming pared 8 bases from V and 4 bases from J, leaving 11 bases between. Here the CDR3 reads CASSGQTTGELFF. In DNA, the CDR3 is TGTGCCAGCTCCGGGCAGACCACCGGGGAGCTGTTTTTT.

The rearrangement links TRBV9 to TRBJ1-3, with D unresolved. V dropped 5 bases and J dropped 3 bases, with 3 bases sitting between them. This CDR3 has 11 amino acids. The germline V gene has CDR1 SGDLS and CDR2 YYNGEE. CDR3 sequence: CASSGGNTIYF. CDR3 in DNA: TGTGCCAGCAGTGGTGGAAACACCATATATTTT.

The chain links TRBV7-3 to TRBJ1-1, with D possibly TRBD1 on 5 matching bases. Trimming shortened V by 5 bases and J by 2 bases, and 9 bases separated the two germline ends. CDR1 is SGHTA, CDR2 FQGTGA, per germline. The CDR3 runs to 13 residues. The DNA of the CDR3 is TGTGCCAGCAGCGTAAGGGGCAACACTGAAGCTTTCTTT. This gives the protein CASSVRGNTEAFF.

The gene calls are TRBV7-8 and TRBJ1-3; TRBD1 aligns across 9 bases. The CDR3 loop spans 17 amino acids. The junction had 10 bases not matched to a gene; V was cut back by 4 bases and J by 3 bases. The V gene's germline CDR1 is SGHVS and CDR2 FQNEAQ. The CDR3 is CASSSGNRGLSGNTIYF. The CDR3 nucleotides read TGTGCCAGCAGCTCGGGAAACAGGGGGCTGAGTGGAAACACCATATATTTT.

The rearrangement links TRBV7-8 to TRBJ2-5; D call uncertain. The CDR3 covers 16 residues. Germline loops: CDR1 SGHVS, CDR2 FQNEAQ. With 8 bases removed from V and 1 base from J, the gap between germline ends came to 20 bases. The CDR3 nucleotides read TGTGCCAGCGAAAGAATGAACCCGGGTTCCCAAGAGACCCAGTACTTC. This gives the protein CASERMNPGSQETQYF.

The chain uses TRBV7-9 and TRBJ1-3, with D possibly being TRBD1 (5 bases). V was trimmed by 8 bases and J by 4 bases, leaving 15 bases between them. CDR3 size: 14 residues. The germline CDR1 and CDR2 sequences are SEHNR and FQNEAQ (reference sequence). The CDR3 DNA reads TGTGCCAGCTCCCCCCCCAGGGAGGGAAACACCATATATTTT. Translating gives CASSPPREGNTIYF.

This chain links TRBV6-5 with TRBJ2-5, with unresolved D. The CDR3 spans 15 residues. V was cut by 5 bases and J by 2 bases, with 15 bases left in between. Germline CDR1 reads MNHEY; CDR2 reads SVGAGI. CDR3 in DNA: TGTGCCAGCAGTACCACCCTCTATTTACAAGAGACCCAGTACTTC. Its translation is CASSTTLYLQETQYF.